The 2 T cell receptor beta chains in this list originate from one sample, sequenced in a study of blood T cell repertoires in COVID-19. Measured with immunoSEQ multiplex PCR; TCRdb has only the in-frame clones, and not every one. The sample includes 130,000 to 150,000 clones, around 86% of them seen just once. Sequenced sample: peripheral blood. Receptor source: a human donor in a cohort sampled during active COVID-19.

The chain has TRBV7-9 and TRBJ1-4; TRBD1 matches 9 bases. The CDR3 spans 17 residues. V gave up 1 base and J gave up 4 bases; unmatched junction bases: 7. CDR1 is SEHNR and CDR2 is FQNEAQ in the germline V gene (reference sequence). The CDR3, as DNA: TGTGCCAGCAGCTTAGGGTTTCCGGGACAGGGTAATGAAAAACTGTTTTTT. Translated: CASSLGFPGQGNEKLFF.

This clone was detected only a few times. The chain uses TRBV19 and TRBJ2-7, with 14 bases identical to TRBD2. This CDR3 is 15 amino acids long. Germline-derived CDR1 and CDR2 are LNHDA and SQIVND (reference sequence). Trimming at V came to 3 bases and at J to 7 bases, leaving 5 bases not matched to a gene. CDR3 region: CASSMGTSGSFEQYF. CDR3 bases: TGTGCCAGTAGTATGGGGACTAGCGGGAGTTTTGAGCAGTACTTC. The full variable domain, completed using reference TRBV19 and TRBJ2-7, is DGGITQSPKYLFRKEGQNVTLSCEQNLNHDAMYWYRQDPGQGLRLIYYSQIVNDFQKGDIAEGYSVSREKKESFPLTVTSAQKNPTAFYLCASSMGTSGSFEQYFGPGTRLTVT.